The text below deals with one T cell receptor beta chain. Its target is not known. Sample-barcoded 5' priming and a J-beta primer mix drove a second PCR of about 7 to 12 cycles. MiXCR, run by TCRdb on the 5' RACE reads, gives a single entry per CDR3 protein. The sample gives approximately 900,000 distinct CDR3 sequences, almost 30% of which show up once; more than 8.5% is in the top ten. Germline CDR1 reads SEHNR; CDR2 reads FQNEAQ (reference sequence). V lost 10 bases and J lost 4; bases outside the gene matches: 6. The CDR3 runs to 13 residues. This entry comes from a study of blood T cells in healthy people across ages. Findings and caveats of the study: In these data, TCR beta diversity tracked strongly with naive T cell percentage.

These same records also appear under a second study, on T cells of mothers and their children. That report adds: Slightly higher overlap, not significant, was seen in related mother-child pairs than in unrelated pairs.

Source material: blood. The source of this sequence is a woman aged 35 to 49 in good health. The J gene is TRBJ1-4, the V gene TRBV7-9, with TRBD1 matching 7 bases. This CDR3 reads CATRQGNNEKLFF. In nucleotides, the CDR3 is TGTGCCACTAGACAGGGAAATAATGAAAAACTGTTTTTT.